A selection of T cell receptor beta chains follows, all from one sample in a study of control samples from healthy donors and cancer patients. Only in-frame clones appear in the TCRdb table, and some are missing; sequencing was by immunoSEQ multiplex PCR. The table records 200,000 to 250,000 clones, around 94% of them present only once. The specimen sequenced was blood. Every receptor here comes from a man aged 45-60 years in good health. CDR3s include the opening cysteine and the closing phenylalanine or tryptophan. The order of the fields is D gene, J gene, clone size, V gene, CDR3 DNA, CDR3 protein. A D gene is named only where the DNA matches it firmly. The size field is filled for only some rows; it gives once, few, many or a size class.

d_call: .
j_call: TRBJ2-3
clone_size: .
v_call: TRBV7-3
cdr3_nt: TGTGCCAGCAGCTGGGGGACGTCGATTAGCACAGATACGCAGTATTTT
cdr3_aa: CASSWGTSISTDTQYF

d_call: TRBD1
j_call: TRBJ1-5
clone_size: .
v_call: TRBV6-5
cdr3_nt: TGTGCCAGCAGTCGGGGACAGGAGAGCAATCAGCCCCAGCATTTT
cdr3_aa: CASSRGQESNQPQHF

d_call: .
j_call: TRBJ1-1
clone_size: .
v_call: TRBV6-4
cdr3_nt: TGTGCCAGCAGGGGCTCACAGGGATGGGCCACTGAAGCTTTCTTT
cdr3_aa: CASRGSQGWATEAFF

d_call: .
j_call: TRBJ2-1
clone_size: .
v_call: TRBV6-6
cdr3_nt: TGTGCCGCCCACTCTATACTTAGGAATGAGCAGTTCTTC
cdr3_aa: CAAHSILRNEQFF

d_call: .
j_call: TRBJ1-3
clone_size: .
v_call: TRBV6-4
cdr3_nt: TGTGCCAGCAGGGACGAAGGGGACTCTGGAAACACCATATATTTT
cdr3_aa: CASRDEGDSGNTIYF

d_call: .
j_call: TRBJ1-5
clone_size: .
v_call: TRBV6-6
cdr3_nt: TGTGCCAGCAGTTCATCAGGGGAGTATCAGCCCCAGCATTTT
cdr3_aa: CASSSSGEYQPQHF

d_call: .
j_call: TRBJ1-5
clone_size: .
v_call: TRBV19
cdr3_nt: TGTGCCAGTAGTATCCGCCAGACAAAAAGGCTTCAGCCCCAGCATTTT
cdr3_aa: CASSIRQTKRLQPQHF

d_call: .
j_call: TRBJ1-1
clone_size: .
v_call: TRBV11-3
cdr3_nt: TGTGCCAGCAGCTTGGCCGGGAGCCCTGAAGCTTTCTTT
cdr3_aa: CASSLAGSPEAFF

d_call: .
j_call: TRBJ1-6
clone_size: .
v_call: TRBV19
cdr3_nt: TGTGCCAGTAGTCGGACCGAGTGGACTTCACCCCTCCACTTT
cdr3_aa: CASSRTEWTSPLHF

d_call: .
j_call: TRBJ2-2
clone_size: once
v_call: TRBV2
cdr3_nt: TGTGCCAGCAGACCGGGACCTTACACCGGGGAGCTGTTTTTT
cdr3_aa: CASRPGPYTGELFF

d_call: TRBD1
j_call: TRBJ1-4
clone_size: .
v_call: TRBV5-1
cdr3_nt: TGCGCCAGCAGCTGGGGGACAGGGGATGAAAAACTGTTTTTT
cdr3_aa: CASSWGTGDEKLFF

d_call: .
j_call: TRBJ1-1
clone_size: .
v_call: TRBV3-1/TRBV3-2
cdr3_nt: TGTGCCAGCAGCCAAGATCCCGGGAACACTGAAGCTTTCTTT
cdr3_aa: CASSQDPGNTEAFF

d_call: .
j_call: TRBJ2-5
clone_size: .
v_call: TRBV27
cdr3_nt: TGTGCCAGCAGCGCCCTCGGGACAAGGGAGACCCAGTACTTC
cdr3_aa: CASSALGTRETQYF

d_call: .
j_call: TRBJ1-3
clone_size: .
v_call: TRBV2
cdr3_nt: TGTGCCAGCAGTGGCGGGGGGATTGGAAACACCATATATTTT
cdr3_aa: CASSGGGIGNTIYF

d_call: .
j_call: TRBJ1-3
clone_size: once
v_call: TRBV5-4
cdr3_nt: TGTGCCAGCAGCGCGGGACTTTCGGGAAACACCATATATTTT
cdr3_aa: CASSAGLSGNTIYF

d_call: .
j_call: TRBJ2-7
clone_size: .
v_call: TRBV18
cdr3_nt: TGTGCCAGCTCACCAACCTATCAGGGAAGTTCCCTCGAGCAGTACTTC
cdr3_aa: CASSPTYQGSSLEQYF

d_call: .
j_call: TRBJ2-5
clone_size: .
v_call: TRBV29-1
cdr3_nt: TGCAGCATTACCGGGACCGGCGAGACCCAGTACTTC
cdr3_aa: CSITGTGETQYF

d_call: .
j_call: TRBJ2-4
clone_size: .
v_call: TRBV5-6
cdr3_nt: TGTGCCAGCAGCTTCAGGGGAACCTCCAAAAACATTCAGTACTTC
cdr3_aa: CASSFRGTSKNIQYF

d_call: .
j_call: TRBJ1-4
clone_size: .
v_call: TRBV2
cdr3_nt: TGTGCCAGCAGCGTCACAGGCTGGGTGGGGTTTTTT
cdr3_aa: CASSVTGWVGFF

d_call: .
j_call: TRBJ1-1
clone_size: .
v_call: TRBV19
cdr3_nt: TGTGCCAGTAGTATGAGAACGGGGACATGGGCAAGTACTGAAGCTTTCTTT
cdr3_aa: CASSMRTGTWASTEAFF

d_call: TRBD2
j_call: TRBJ2-1
clone_size: .
v_call: TRBV27
cdr3_nt: TGTGCCAGCAGTTCCCCCCGGGGCGGGGGGGCCGCCAATGAGCAGTTCTTC
cdr3_aa: CASSSPRGGGAANEQFF

d_call: .
j_call: TRBJ1-6
clone_size: .
v_call: TRBV16
cdr3_nt: TGTGCCAGCAGCCATCCTAATTCACCCCTCCACTTT
cdr3_aa: CASSHPNSPLHF

d_call: TRBD2
j_call: TRBJ2-3
clone_size: .
v_call: TRBV5-6
cdr3_nt: TGTGCCAGCAGCTTAGCGGGGGATGCAGATACGCAGTATTTT
cdr3_aa: CASSLAGDADTQYF

d_call: TRBD1
j_call: TRBJ1-5
clone_size: .
v_call: TRBV6-5
cdr3_nt: TGTGCCAGCACACCGGGACAGGGGGTGCAGCCCCAGCATTTT
cdr3_aa: CASTPGQGVQPQHF

d_call: .
j_call: TRBJ1-2
clone_size: .
v_call: TRBV6-5
cdr3_nt: TGTGCCAGCAGTTACTCTATGGGACACTTGAATGGCTACACCTTC
cdr3_aa: CASSYSMGHLNGYTF

d_call: .
j_call: TRBJ2-5
clone_size: .
v_call: TRBV28
cdr3_nt: TGTGCCAGCAGGAGGGAGACCCAGTACTTC
cdr3_aa: CASRRETQYF

d_call: .
j_call: TRBJ1-4
clone_size: .
v_call: TRBV7-9
cdr3_nt: TGTGCCAGCAGCTTCACTGGTAATACTGAAAAACTGTTTTTT
cdr3_aa: CASSFTGNTEKLFF

d_call: TRBD1
j_call: TRBJ1-2
clone_size: .
v_call: TRBV6-2/TRBV6-3
cdr3_nt: TGTGCCAGCAGTTCCAATTACAGGGGCAGCTACGGCTACACCTTC
cdr3_aa: CASSSNYRGSYGYTF

d_call: .
j_call: TRBJ1-3
clone_size: .
v_call: TRBV19
cdr3_nt: TGTGCCAGTAGTATGGGCTTTCGGAACACCATATATTTT
cdr3_aa: CASSMGFRNTIYF

d_call: TRBD2
j_call: TRBJ2-1
clone_size: .
v_call: TRBV18
cdr3_nt: TGTGCCAGCTCACCGGGACTAGCACCCAATGAGCAGTTCTTC
cdr3_aa: CASSPGLAPNEQFF

d_call: TRBD1
j_call: TRBJ2-6
clone_size: .
v_call: TRBV2
cdr3_nt: TGTGCCAGCAGTCCACGCCGACAGGGCCTCTCTGGGGCCAACGTCCTGACTTTC
cdr3_aa: CASSPRRQGLSGANVLTF

d_call: TRBD2
j_call: TRBJ2-7
clone_size: once
v_call: TRBV25-1
cdr3_nt: TGTGCCAGCAGTGAACTGGGAGGGGACTTTTACGAGCAGTACTTC
cdr3_aa: CASSELGGDFYEQYF

d_call: TRBD1
j_call: TRBJ2-5
clone_size: once
v_call: TRBV19
cdr3_nt: TGTGCCAGTAGTATTGGTCAGGGGGCAGGAGAGACCCAGTACTTC
cdr3_aa: CASSIGQGAGETQYF

d_call: TRBD1
j_call: TRBJ1-6
clone_size: .
v_call: TRBV15
cdr3_nt: TGTGCCACCAGCAGAGATAAGGACAGGTTAATGGCACCCCTCCACTTT
cdr3_aa: CATSRDKDRLMAPLHF

d_call: .
j_call: TRBJ1-1
clone_size: .
v_call: TRBV12-3/TRBV12-4
cdr3_nt: TGTGCCAGCATACGTGACAGCACTGAAGCTTTCTTT
cdr3_aa: CASIRDSTEAFF

d_call: .
j_call: TRBJ1-1
clone_size: .
v_call: TRBV3-1/TRBV3-2
cdr3_nt: TGTGCCAGCAGCGGGGGGTACGAGAACACTGAAGCTTTCTTT
cdr3_aa: CASSGGYENTEAFF

d_call: TRBD1
j_call: TRBJ2-2
clone_size: .
v_call: TRBV28
cdr3_nt: TGTGCCAGCATCGGGACAGGGCACACCGGGGAGCTGTTTTTT
cdr3_aa: CASIGTGHTGELFF

d_call: .
j_call: TRBJ2-3
clone_size: .
v_call: TRBV5-1
cdr3_nt: TGCGCCAGCAGCTTGACGCCGCCCCCAGATACGCAGTATTTT
cdr3_aa: CASSLTPPPDTQYF

d_call: .
j_call: TRBJ1-1
clone_size: .
v_call: TRBV2
cdr3_nt: TGTGCCAGCAGGTCTAGGGCTGAAGCTTTCTTT
cdr3_aa: CASRSRAEAFF

d_call: TRBD1
j_call: TRBJ1-2
clone_size: few
v_call: TRBV6-5
cdr3_nt: TGTGCCAGCAGAGGGCCGGGACAGAATTATGGCTACACCTTC
cdr3_aa: CASRGPGQNYGYTF

d_call: TRBD1
j_call: TRBJ1-1
clone_size: .
v_call: TRBV28
cdr3_nt: TGTGCCAGCAGTTTTCAGGGGGACACTGAAGCTTTCTTT
cdr3_aa: CASSFQGDTEAFF

d_call: TRBD1
j_call: TRBJ1-2
clone_size: once
v_call: TRBV7-9
cdr3_nt: TGTGCCAGCCTCAACCCTCGACAGGGGGGGGATGGCTACACCTTC
cdr3_aa: CASLNPRQGGDGYTF

d_call: .
j_call: TRBJ2-5
clone_size: once
v_call: TRBV5-4
cdr3_nt: TGTGCCAGCAGCGGGGTGGGGGCGGAAGAGACCCAGTACTTC
cdr3_aa: CASSGVGAEETQYF

d_call: .
j_call: TRBJ2-3
clone_size: .
v_call: TRBV6-5
cdr3_nt: TGTGCCAGCAGCCTTCAACCCGGCGGCCCAGATACGCAGTATTTT
cdr3_aa: CASSLQPGGPDTQYF

d_call: .
j_call: TRBJ2-2
clone_size: .
v_call: TRBV9
cdr3_nt: TGTGCCAGCAGCGTAGGACGCGGGTCAGACAGGTCCCTCGAGCTGTTTTTT
cdr3_aa: CASSVGRGSDRSLELFF

d_call: TRBD2
j_call: TRBJ2-6
clone_size: .
v_call: TRBV18
cdr3_nt: TGTGCCAGCTCACCGGTCGGGGGGGCGCACTCTGGGGCCAACGTCCTGACTTTC
cdr3_aa: CASSPVGGAHSGANVLTF

d_call: .
j_call: TRBJ2-3
clone_size: .
v_call: TRBV11-2
cdr3_nt: TGTGCCAGCAGCTTAGATCAAGGCTCATTGGGCACAGATACGCAGTATTTT
cdr3_aa: CASSLDQGSLGTDTQYF

d_call: TRBD1
j_call: TRBJ2-3
clone_size: .
v_call: TRBV2
cdr3_nt: TGTGCCAGCAGTGTGAGACAGGGGGCAGATACGCAGTATTTT
cdr3_aa: CASSVRQGADTQYF

d_call: TRBD1
j_call: TRBJ1-5
clone_size: .
v_call: TRBV6-6
cdr3_nt: TGTGCCACTTTGTCAGGGGGAACTCAGCCCCAGCATTTT
cdr3_aa: CATLSGGTQPQHF

d_call: .
j_call: TRBJ1-2
clone_size: once
v_call: TRBV30
cdr3_nt: TGTGCCTGGAGTGTACGCGAAGGGCTGGGTAATGGCTACACCTTC
cdr3_aa: CAWSVREGLGNGYTF

d_call: TRBD1
j_call: TRBJ2-2
clone_size: .
v_call: TRBV5-1
cdr3_nt: TGCGCCAGCAGCTTGGGGGACAGGGAAGGAGGGGAGCTGTTTTTT
cdr3_aa: CASSLGDREGGELFF

d_call: .
j_call: TRBJ1-2
clone_size: .
v_call: TRBV21-1
cdr3_nt: TGTGCCGGCACGAAAACACCCCTGACGCGGTCCTACACCTTC
cdr3_aa: CAGTKTPLTRSYTF

d_call: .
j_call: TRBJ1-5
clone_size: .
v_call: TRBV30
cdr3_nt: TGTGCCTGGAGTCTGGACGAGAGCAATCAGCCCCAGCATTTT
cdr3_aa: CAWSLDESNQPQHF